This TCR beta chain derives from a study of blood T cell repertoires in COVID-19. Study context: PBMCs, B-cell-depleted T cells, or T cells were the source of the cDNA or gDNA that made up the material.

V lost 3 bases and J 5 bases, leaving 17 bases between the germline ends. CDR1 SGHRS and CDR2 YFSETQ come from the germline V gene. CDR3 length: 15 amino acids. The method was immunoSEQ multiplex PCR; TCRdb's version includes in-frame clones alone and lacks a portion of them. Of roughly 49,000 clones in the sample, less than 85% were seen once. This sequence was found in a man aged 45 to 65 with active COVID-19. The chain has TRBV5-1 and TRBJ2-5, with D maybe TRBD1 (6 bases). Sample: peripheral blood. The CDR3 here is CASSSFLQGRETQYF. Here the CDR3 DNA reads TGCGCCAGCAGCTCTTTTTTACAGGGTAGGGAGACCCAGTACTTC.